Each of the 20 T cell receptor beta chains below was sequenced from the same sample in a study of a mutant IDH1 vaccine in newly diagnosed glioma. Some clones are missing from TCRdb's copy, which holds only in-frame ones; the method was immunoSEQ multiplex PCR. The profile covers about 40,000 clones, with 84% appearing a single time and 2.2% taken by the ten largest. Antigens of these TCRs are unknown. Indicated time point: week 11, during vaccination. With topical imiquimod, each dose of the vaccine consisted of 300 ug of mutant IDH1 20-mer peptide. Sample: PBMCs, taken from a glioma patient whose treatment included an IDH1 peptide vaccine. The receptor source for this set is a middle-aged man with glioma.

This clone came up once. This sequence joins TRBV2 and TRBJ2-3; D tentatively reads TRBD1 or TRBD2 (6 bases each). Trimming took off 7 bases at V and 0 bases at J, with 11 bases between the two ends. Germline CDR1 reads SNHLY; CDR2 reads FYNNEI. The CDR3 runs to 14 residues. CDR3 amino acids: CASKGGVSTDTQYF. CDR3 DNA: TGTGCCAGCAAGGGGGGCGTTAGCACAGATACGCAGTATTTT. Variable domain in full (rest from reference TRBV2 and TRBJ2-3): EPEVTQTPSHQVTQMGQEVILRCVPISNHLYFYWYRQILGQKVEFLVSFYNNEISEKSEIFDDQFSVERPDGSNFTLKIRSTKLEDSAMYFCASKGGVSTDTQYFGPGTRLTVL.

The count of this clone is one. The chain has TRBV6-5 and TRBJ1-5, with TRBD1 as a possible D gene (6 bases). V shed 5 bases and J shed 1 base, with 12 bases lying between them. Germline CDR1 and CDR2: MNHEY and SVGAGI. The CDR3 runs to 15 residues. CDR3: CASSRGGYSNQPQHF. The CDR3 DNA reads TGTGCCAGCAGTAGGGGGGGCTACAGCAATCAGCCCCAGCATTTT.

This clone was seen a handful of times. V and J are TRBV18 and TRBJ2-1; TRBD2 agrees at 8 bases. Germline V gene data show CDR1 as KGHSH and CDR2 as LQKENI. This CDR3 has 13 residues. V trimming: 7 bases; J trimming: 6 bases; junction bases outside the gene matches: 5. In nucleotides, the CDR3 is TGTGCCAGCTTCGCGGGAGGTGGCAATGAGCAGTTCTTC. Residues: CASFAGGGNEQFF.

V and J are TRBV4-1 and TRBJ2-4, with 9 bases identical to TRBD1. Germline CDR1 reads MGHRA; CDR2 reads YSYEKL. The CDR3 is made up of 15 amino acids. With V trimmed by 1 base and J by 8 bases, 6 bases remained unmatched. The CDR3 nucleotides are TGCGCCAGCAGCCAAGTGGTGGGACAGGGACACATTCAGTACTTC. Residues: CASSQVVGQGHIQYF.

This chain connects TRBV6-1 to TRBJ2-2; 10 nucleotides agree with TRBD2. The germline gives CDR1 MNHNS, CDR2 SASEGT. V shed 11 bases, J shed 5 bases, and the junction held 8 bases outside the gene matches. The CDR3 is 14 amino acids. CDR3 loop: CAGSLAGETGELFF. The DNA for the CDR3 is TGTGCCGGTTCTCTAGCGGGAGAAACCGGGGAGCTGTTTTTT.

The chain carries TRBV7-9 and TRBJ1-2, with 9 positions matching TRBD1. With 1 base clipped from V and 9 bases from J, the junction kept 6 bases outside the gene matches. The CDR3 is made up of 14 amino acids. CDR1 SEHNR and CDR2 FQNEAQ come from the germline V gene (reference sequence). The CDR3 bases are TGTGCCAGCAGCTTAGTGGACAGGGGAGGTAGCTACACCTTC. Amino acids: CASSLVDRGGSYTF. The full variable domain, completed using reference TRBV7-9 and TRBJ1-2, is DTGVSQNPRHKITKRGQNVTFRCDPISEHNRLYWYRQTLGQGPEFLTYFQNEAQLEKSRLLSDRFSAERPKGSFSTLEIQRTEQGDSAMYLCASSLVDRGGSYTFGSGTRLTVV.

This clone was seen a few times. The chain is built from TRBV28 and TRBJ1-5; D is unclear. Germline V CDR1 and CDR2: MDHEN, SYDVKM. The CDR3 is 12 residues long. Deletions cut 3 bases from V and 8 bases from J, with 8 bases between. In nucleotides, the CDR3 is TGTGCCAGCAGTTTCCCCTTTGAGCCCCAGCATTTT. This codes for CASSFPFEPQHF.

The chain joins TRBV18 to TRBJ1-1; 9 bases line up with TRBD1. CDR3 size: 14 residues. Germline CDR1 reads KGHSH; CDR2 reads LQKENI. J was trimmed by 5 bases and V by 6 bases; bases with no gene match: 7. The CDR3 nucleotides read TGTGCCAGCTCCCAAGACAGGGGGATGACTGAAGCTTTCTTT. Protein product: CASSQDRGMTEAFF.

The V gene is TRBV7-9, the J gene TRBJ2-6; D is unresolved. V lost 5 bases and J 2 bases, leaving 10 bases between the germline ends. Germline CDR1 SEHNR, CDR2 FQNEAQ (reference sequence). The CDR3 runs 15 residues. CDR3 amino acids: CASSPLVAGANVLTF. The CDR3 DNA reads TGTGCCAGCAGCCCACTGGTGGCTGGGGCCAACGTCCTGACTTTC.

This clone was counted a single time. V gene TRBV5-4 combines with J gene TRBJ2-6; 7 bases map to TRBD1. The CDR3 consists of 18 residues. With 5 bases clipped from V and 0 bases from J, the junction kept 11 bases outside the gene matches. The germline V gene encodes CDR1 SGHNT and CDR2 YYREEE (reference sequence). The CDR3 nucleotides are TGTGCCAGCAGTCAACAGGGGCGGTCCAACTCTGGGGCCAACGTCCTGACTTTC. Translating it yields CASSQQGRSNSGANVLTF.

The chain carries TRBV9 and TRBJ1-1, with D perhaps matching TRBD1 (5 bases). V lost 1 base to trimming and J lost 7 bases, with 11 bases between them. This CDR3 is built from 13 residues. CDR1 SGDLS and CDR2 YYNGEE come from the germline V gene. The CDR3 is CASSVRWDGEAFF. Written as DNA, the CDR3 is TGTGCCAGCAGCGTACGTTGGGACGGTGAAGCTTTCTTT.

The genes are TRBV14 and TRBJ2-7; no definite D call. From germline, CDR1 is SGHDN and CDR2 FVKESK. The CDR3 consists of 13 residues. V was pared by 1 base and J by 3 bases, with 7 bases between. The CDR3 is CASSQAVRYEQYF. Written as DNA, the CDR3 is TGTGCCAGCAGCCAAGCTGTCCGCTACGAGCAGTACTTC.

This chain connects TRBV5-1 to TRBJ2-6; D is unresolved. Per the germline V gene, CDR1 is SGHRS and CDR2 is YFSETQ. The CDR3 has 17 residues. V gave up 1 base and J gave up 0 bases, with 11 bases separating them. The CDR3 loop reads CASSLSSVYSGANVLTF. The CDR3 nucleotides are TGCGCCAGCAGCTTGTCATCTGTTTACTCTGGGGCCAACGTCCTGACTTTC.

This rearrangement joins TRBV7-9 to TRBJ2-3, with 14 bases fitting TRBD2. This CDR3 spans 19 amino acids. Germline trimming cut 4 bases from V and 4 bases from J; bases unmatched to any gene: 13. Germline V gives CDR1 SEHNR, CDR2 FQNEAQ (reference sequence). As DNA, the CDR3 is TGTGCCAGCAGCTCCGGACTAGCGGGAGGCTCTGGGTGGGCAGATACGCAGTATTTT. It codes for CASSSGLAGGSGWADTQYF.

The chain has TRBV18 and TRBJ1-5, with D unclear. The CDR3 totals 13 residues. V lost 2 bases, J lost 7 bases, and 9 bases lay in between. The germline CDR1 and CDR2 sequences are KGHSH and LQKENI. In nucleotides, the CDR3 is TGTGCCAGCTCACCAGAGGGAAAACAGCCCCAGCATTTT. This gives the protein CASSPEGKQPQHF.

CDR3 sequence (DNA): TGTGCCAGCAGTCCGGACAGCTTATATGGCTACACCTTC. The encoded protein is CASSPDSLYGYTF. The chain joins TRBV27 to TRBJ1-2; maybe TRBD1 (6 bases). Germline V gene sequence: CDR1 MNHEY, CDR2 SMNVEV (reference sequence). The CDR3 loop spans 13 amino acids. V shed 5 bases and J shed 5 bases, with 12 bases lying between them.

The chain uses TRBV6-1 and TRBJ1-1, with D possibly TRBD1 on 5 matching bases. The germline gives CDR1 MNHNS, CDR2 SASEGT. The CDR3 is 13 amino acids. Trimming removed 6 bases from V and 8 bases from J, with 16 bases in between. CDR3 DNA sequence: TGTGCCAGCAGAGCCTGGGGGGAGGGGGAAGCTTTCTTT. This encodes CASRAWGEGEAFF.

This chain links TRBV11-2 with TRBJ2-7; D unresolved. This CDR3 is built from 15 residues. The V gene's germline CDR1 is SGHAT and CDR2 FQNNGV. Trimming took off 5 bases at V and 0 bases at J, with 14 bases between the two ends. CDR3 amino acids: CASSPRTDSSYEQYF. The CDR3 DNA is TGTGCCAGCAGCCCTCGGACCGATAGCTCCTACGAGCAGTACTTC.

This chain connects TRBV6-6 to TRBJ2-7; D is possibly TRBD2 (6 bases). The CDR3 extends over 15 amino acids. Germline V gene lookup returns CDR1 MNHNY and CDR2 SVGAGI (reference sequence). V was pared by 0 bases and J by 0 bases, with 9 bases between. The CDR3 loop reads CASSYSQTSSYEQYF. The CDR3 DNA sequence: TGTGCCAGCAGTTACTCTCAGACTAGCTCCTACGAGCAGTACTTC.

This clone is categorized as medium-sized. V gene TRBV5-1 combines with J gene TRBJ2-2, with D hard to call. Germline assignment: CDR1 SGHRS and CDR2 YFSETQ. With 0 bases removed from V and 2 bases from J, the gap between germline ends came to 8 bases. This CDR3 is 15 amino acids long. The CDR3 region is CASSLGPLNTGELFF. CDR3 bases: TGCGCCAGCAGCTTGGGCCCCTTAAACACCGGGGAGCTGTTTTTT.